The rows below give T cell receptor beta chains drawn from one sample of a study of T cells after yellow fever vaccination. TCRdb ran MiXCR on the 5' RACE reads and lists one entry per CDR3 protein. This table holds 300,000 to 400,000 distinct CDR3 sequences, over 8.5% found once. This sample comprised CD4+ T cells sorted from PBMCs, obtained 45 days after the yellow fever booster vaccination. All receptors derive from a young man who received the YFV17D yellow fever vaccine. The CDR3 runs from the conserved cysteine through the conserved F or W.

>TRBJ2-1|TRBV5-1
CASSLPGGINEQFF
>TRBJ2-1|TRBV3-1
CASSQEYSDEQFF
>TRBJ1-5|TRBV21-1
CASRPGNPKYSNQPQHF
>TRBJ2-2|TRBV2
CASSPTSVVGELFF
>TRBJ2-1|TRBV4-1
CASSQETPRFYSSYNEQFF
>TRBJ1-1|TRBV20-1
CSAPMRPGQGSSLEAFF
>TRBJ2-3|TRBV2
CASMQQSSTDTQYF
>TRBJ1-2|TRBV18
CASSPAVLPAYGYTF
>TRBJ2-3|TRBV5-1
CASGWGGPTDTQYF
>TRBJ2-2|TRBV6-1
CASSEFPNTGELFF
>TRBJ2-3|TRBV29-1
CSVRIIDTQYF
>TRBJ1-1|TRBV6-5
CASSYDRGRTEAFF
>TRBJ2-3|TRBV11-3
CASSLDGGSGDTQYF
>TRBJ1-1|TRBV6-1
CASSEAFRGLTEAFF
>TRBJ2-5|TRBV10-1
CASSERRVETQYF
>TRBJ2-3|TRBV6-5
CASSYSRGRTQYF
>TRBJ2-1|TRBV7-9
CASSLNAAWQFF
>TRBJ2-1|TRBV9
CASSTSTYNEQFF
>TRBJ1-6|TRBV3-1
CASSHLGQGDSPLHF
>TRBJ1-4|TRBV12-3/TRBV12-4
CASRATGGAFEKLFF
>TRBJ2-2|TRBV4-2
CASSQDLVAGGPNTGELFF
>TRBJ2-2|TRBV7-2
CASSQRLSVTGELFF
>TRBJ1-4|TRBV7-9
CASSLRKIGEKLFF
>TRBJ2-5|TRBV24-1
CATSDPKTSETQYF
>TRBJ2-1|TRBV20-1
CSARNGGHEQFF
>TRBJ2-5|TRBV7-7
CASSLGQGPWETQYF